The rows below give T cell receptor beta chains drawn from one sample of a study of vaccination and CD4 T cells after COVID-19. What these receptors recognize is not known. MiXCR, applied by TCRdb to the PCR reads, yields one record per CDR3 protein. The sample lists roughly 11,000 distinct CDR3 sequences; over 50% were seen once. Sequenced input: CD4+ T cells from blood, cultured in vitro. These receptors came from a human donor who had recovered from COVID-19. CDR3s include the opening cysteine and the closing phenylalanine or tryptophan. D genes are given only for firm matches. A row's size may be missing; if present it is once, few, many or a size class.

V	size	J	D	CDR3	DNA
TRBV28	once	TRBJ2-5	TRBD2	CASSLGLAVSQYF	TGTGCCAGCAGTTTGGGGCTAGCGGTGTCCCAGTACTTC
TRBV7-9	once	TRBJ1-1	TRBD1	CASSRQGTGYAEAFF	TGTGCCAGCAGCCGACAGGGGACGGGGTACGCTGAAGCTTTCTTT
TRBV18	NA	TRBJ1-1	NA	CASSGRDKNTEAFF	TGTGCCAGCTCTGGGAGGGACAAGAACACTGAAGCTTTCTTT
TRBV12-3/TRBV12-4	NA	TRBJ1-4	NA	CASRAGLLGGEKLFF	TGTGCCAGCAGAGCGGGCCTCCTAGGGGGTGAAAAACTGTTTTTT
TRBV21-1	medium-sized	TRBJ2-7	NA	CASSRGLAGSPYEQYF	TGTGCCAGCAGCCGTGGACTAGCGGGAAGCCCCTACGAGCAGTACTTC
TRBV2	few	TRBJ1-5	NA	CASSGAGEGQPQHF	TGTGCCAGCAGTGGGGCTGGGGAGGGTCAGCCCCAGCATTTT
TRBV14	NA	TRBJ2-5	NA	CASSRFETQYF	TGTGCCAGCAGTCGATTTGAGACCCAGTACTTC
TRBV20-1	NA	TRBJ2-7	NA	CSATSGGDGSSEQYF	TGCAGTGCTACCTCAGGGGGGGACGGCAGCTCCGAGCAGTACTTC
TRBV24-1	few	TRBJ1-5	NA	CATSDSGPGLEPQHF	TGTGCCACCAGTGATTCTGGTCCGGGGTTGGAACCCCAGCATTTT
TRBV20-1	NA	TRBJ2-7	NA	CSAREYRSIHEQYF	TGCAGTGCTAGAGAATATAGGAGTATCCACGAGCAGTACTTC
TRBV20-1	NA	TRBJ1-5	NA	CSAPWGDQPQHF	TGCAGTGCTCCCTGGGGGGATCAGCCCCAGCATTTT
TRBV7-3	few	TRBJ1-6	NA	CASSSRGHDNSPLHF	TGTGCCAGCAGCTCCCGGGGCCATGATAATTCACCCCTCCACTTT
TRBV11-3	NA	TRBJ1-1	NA	CASSYQGKKGEAFF	TGTGCCAGCAGCTATCAGGGTAAAAAGGGTGAAGCTTTCTTT
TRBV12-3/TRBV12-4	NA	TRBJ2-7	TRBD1	CASSPDRRPYEQYF	TGTGCCAGCAGCCCGGACAGGCGGCCCTACGAGCAGTACTTC
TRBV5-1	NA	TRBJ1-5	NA	CASSLDSNQPQHF	TGCGCCAGCAGCTTGGATAGCAATCAGCCCCAGCATTTT